This T cell receptor beta chain was sequenced during a study of T cell responses to AZD1222 COVID-19 vaccine. The assay was immunoSEQ multiplex PCR, and TCRdb's table has in-frame clones only and misses some. Here the sample spans fewer than 150,000 clones, more than 70% being singletons. V was clipped by 2 bases and J by 0 bases, with 8 bases between them. Germline CDR1 is MNHEY and CDR2 is SVGAGI. The CDR3 totals 15 residues. The clonotype originates from an adult who received the AZD1222 COVID-19 vaccine. Source: peripheral blood, taken 28 days after the second AZD1222 dose. The rearrangement uses TRBV6-5 and TRBJ1-3, with a weak D call TRBD1 (6 bases). The CDR3 coding sequence is TGTGCCAGCAGTTACGGACAGAGCTCTGGAAACACCATATATTTT. Encoded protein: CASSYGQSSGNTIYF.